The 25 T cell receptor beta chains reported below all come from one sample, sequenced in a study of spatial heterogeneity in lung cancer. Specified time point: sample taken at primary tumor resection. Unsorted tumor, nontumor lung tissue or cryopreserved PBMC supplied the whole RNA. TCRdb processed the 5' RACE reads anew with MiXCR; each CDR3 protein has one entry. The sample has about 6,900 distinct CDR3 sequences; around 3.8% are singletons. The sample here was normal lung tissue next to the tumor, taken at surgery. The source of these receptors is a female donor with early-stage non-small cell lung cancer.

This clonotype was picked up a small number of times. Its ends do not fully match the called genes, so a read error is possible. The gene calls are TRBV20-1 and TRBJ1-1; D is undetermined. Germline values: CDR1 DFQATT, CDR2 SNEGSKA (reference sequence). This CDR3 region has 11 residues. CDR3 in DNA: TGCAGTGCTCGGGGAGCCACTGACGCTTTCTTT. It codes for CSARGATDAFF.

This clonotype has a count of ten or more. J is TRBJ1-5 and V is TRBV19; the D gene is possibly TRBD1 (5 bases). Trimming took 5 bases from V and 2 from J, leaving 13 bases between them. Germline loops: CDR1 LNHDA, CDR2 SQIVND (reference sequence). The CDR3 is 15 residues long. The CDR3 DNA reads as TGTGCCAGTAGTCTGGTGGGGGTTGGCAATCAGCCCCAGCATTTT. Translated, it gives CASSLVGVGNQPQHF.

This clonotype was recorded many times. This rearrangement joins TRBV7-2 to TRBJ2-1; TRBD1 is a possible D gene (6 bases). The germline V gene encodes CDR1 SGHTA and CDR2 FQGNSA. With 5 bases removed from V and 8 bases from J, the gap between germline ends came to 13 bases. This CDR3 is 13 amino acids long. The CDR3 nucleotides are TGTGCCAGCAGCCCCCCTCAGGGGCATGAGCAGTTCTTC. It encodes CASSPPQGHEQFF.

This clonotype has at least ten counts. The rearrangement links TRBV20-1 to TRBJ2-3, with 9 nucleotides matching TRBD2. V lost 3 bases to trimming and J lost 7 bases; unmatched junction nucleotides: 14. The CDR3 runs 16 residues. The germline V gene encodes CDR1 DFQATT and CDR2 SNEGSKA (reference sequence). The CDR3 bases are TGCAGTGCTAGGGGTCTGACGGCGGGGGGGCCGCATACGCAGTATTTT. Translated: CSARGLTAGGPHTQYF.

This clonotype was recorded at least ten times. The chain is built from TRBV5-1 and TRBJ1-6, with 8 bases aligning to TRBD1. The CDR3 sequence is 15 residues long. With V trimmed by 0 bases and J by 9 bases, 5 bases remained unmatched. Germline values: CDR1 SGHRS, CDR2 YFSETQ. DNA for the CDR3: TGCGCCAGCAGCTTGGAAGGGGGACAGGTTTCACCCCTCCACTTT. It codes for CASSLEGGQVSPLHF.

The sample holds a few counts of this clonotype. The chain is built from TRBV28 and TRBJ1-2; D possibly corresponds to TRBD1 (5 bases). This CDR3 comprises 14 residues. Germline V gene sequence: CDR1 MDHEN, CDR2 SYDVKM. V was shortened by 2 bases and J by 0 bases, with 7 bases between the two germline ends. The CDR3 loop is CASSLGGANYGYTF. CDR3 DNA: TGTGCCAGCAGTTTAGGAGGGGCTAACTATGGCTACACCTTC.

Judged by abundance, this clonotype is medium-sized (0.01 to 0.1%). The chain joins TRBV29-1 to TRBJ1-1; D might be TRBD1 (6 bases). This CDR3 comprises 13 residues. V was trimmed by 4 bases and J by 0 bases, leaving 9 bases between them. The germline V gene has CDR1 SQVTM and CDR2 ANQGSEA. The DNA for the CDR3 is TGCAGCGTTGGGGACATTATGAACACTGAAGCTTTCTTT. Encoded protein: CSVGDIMNTEAFF.

This clonotype was recorded at least ten times. The rearrangement joins TRBV7-2 to TRBJ2-7; weak D call: TRBD2 (5 bases). With 7 bases removed from V and 3 bases from J, the gap between germline ends came to 13 bases. The CDR3 runs to 13 residues. Per germline, CDR1 SGHTA and CDR2 FQGNSA. The CDR3 bases are TGTGCCAGCACCCTAAACCGGGGCTACGAGCAGTACTTC. It yields the protein CASTLNRGYEQYF.

The table lists this clonotype with many counts. The chain joins TRBV11-2 to TRBJ2-3; a possible D gene is TRBD2 (6 bases). Germline V gene lookup returns CDR1 SGHAT and CDR2 FQNNGV. V lost 4 bases, J lost 11 bases, and 10 bases lay in between. This CDR3 is 11 amino acids long. As DNA, the CDR3 is TGTGCCAGCAGCTCCCGGGACTGGCAGTATTTT. Its protein product is CASSSRDWQYF.

This clonotype was picked up many times. V gene TRBV5-1 combines with J gene TRBJ2-5; D perhaps matches TRBD1 (6 bases). From germline, CDR1 is SGHRS and CDR2 YFSETQ. The V and J ends lost 0 bases and 1 base respectively, with 10 bases between them. CDR3 length: 15 amino acids. CDR3 DNA: TGCGCCAGCAGCTTGGAGAGCAGGGGCCAAGAGACCCAGTACTTC. Translated: CASSLESRGQETQYF.

This clonotype was detected ten times or more. The rearrangement joins TRBV12-3 or TRBV12-4 to TRBJ2-3; D is possibly TRBD2 (6 bases). This CDR3 contains 14 residues. Trimming took off 3 bases at V and 2 bases at J, with 9 bases between the two ends. This CDR3 is CASSFGGATDTQYF. The CDR3 bases are TGTGCCAGCAGTTTCGGGGGAGCCACAGATACGCAGTATTTT.

This clonotype was observed many times. V usage is TRBV5-4 and J usage is TRBJ2-2; weak D call: TRBD1 (6 bases). CDR3 length: 15 residues. Germline CDR1 reads SGHNT; CDR2 reads YYREEE (reference sequence). V was pared by 4 bases and J by 2 bases, with 12 bases between. The CDR3 DNA is TGTGCCAGCAGCCGACAGGCGCCAAACACCGGGGAGCTGTTTTTT. As protein: CASSRQAPNTGELFF.

This clonotype was observed many times. This chain joins TRBV6-1 and TRBJ1-6; D is uncertain. Per the germline V gene, CDR1 is MNHNS and CDR2 is SASEGT. The CDR3 has 14 amino acids. The ends were cut back, 4 bases at V and 3 bases at J, with 7 bases in the middle. CDR3 sequence: CASSVRDYNSPLHF. The CDR3 nucleotides read TGTGCCAGCAGTGTAAGGGACTATAATTCACCCCTCCACTTT.

This clonotype counts as medium-sized. The chain combines TRBV4-3 with TRBJ2-7, with unresolved D. The CDR3 runs to 15 residues. The V gene's germline CDR1 is LGHNA and CDR2 YSLEER. V lost 2 bases and J lost 1, with 12 bases in between. This CDR3 is CASSQNPTLSYEQYF. Here the CDR3 DNA reads TGCGCCAGCAGCCAAAACCCGACATTATCCTACGAGCAGTACTTC.

The sample holds many counts of this clonotype. The chain is built from TRBV23-1 and TRBJ2-3, with TRBD1 identical over 7 bases. TRBV23-1 falls under the ORF class, with uncertain function. The CDR3 runs 15 residues. J gave up 0 bases and V 4 bases, and 4 bases lay outside the gene matches. This CDR3 is CASSLTGSSTDTQYF. The CDR3 DNA sequence: TGCGCCAGCAGTCTGACAGGGTCTAGCACAGATACGCAGTATTTT.

This clonotype was counted many times. As DNA, the CDR3 is TGTGCCAGCAGCCAAGACGTCGGCAGGGAGGAATCACCCCTCCACTTT. Amino acid sequence: CASSQDVGREESPLHF. The chain couples TRBV3-1 to TRBJ1-6; TRBD1 might be the D (5 bases). Germline values: CDR1 LGHDT, CDR2 YNNKEL (reference sequence). Trimming took 0 bases from V and 10 from J, leaving 16 bases between them. This CDR3 has 16 amino acids.

This clonotype has more than one count but fewer than ten. This chain uses TRBV3-1 with TRBJ1-6, with D uncertain. Germline V lookup: CDR1 LGHDT, CDR2 YNNKEL (reference sequence). There are 14 residues in the CDR3. Trimming left V 4 bases short and J 10 bases short, with 14 bases between. The CDR3, as DNA: TGTGCCAGCAGCCTACAAACGACCGGATCACCCCTCCACTTT. This encodes CASSLQTTGSPLHF.

This clonotype was recorded many times. This chain connects TRBV29-1 to TRBJ1-2; D is unresolved. V shed 3 bases and J shed 10 bases, with 15 bases lying between them. The germline CDR1 and CDR2 sequences are SQVTM and ANQGSEA. The CDR3 length is 12 residues. CDR3 nucleotides: TGCAGCGTTGACACGGCCCCTATCTTCTACACCTTC. It codes for CSVDTAPIFYTF.

This clonotype occurred a few times. Given a much more abundant clone one base away, this may be a read error. The rearrangement links TRBV6-5 to TRBJ1-2; D unresolved. The CDR3 contains 14 residues. CDR1 is MNHEY, CDR2 SVGAGI, per germline. Trimming removed 7 bases from V and 5 bases from J, with 17 bases in between. The chain's CDR3 is CASTMRKGVYGYTF. As DNA, the CDR3 is TGTGCCAGCACAATGAGAAAGGGAGTGTATGGCTACACCTTC.

There are many counts of this clonotype. The chain couples TRBV20-1 to TRBJ2-3; D might be TRBD2 (5 bases). V gave up 3 bases and J gave up 6 bases, with 10 bases separating them. The CDR3 totals 12 residues. Germline V lookup: CDR1 DFQATT, CDR2 SNEGSKA (reference sequence). The DNA for the CDR3 is TGCAGTGCTAGCGGGGAACATGATACGCAGTATTTT. As protein: CSASGEHDTQYF.

This clonotype was counted many times. This chain links TRBV30 with TRBJ2-1, with no clear D. CDR3 length equals 12 residues. Per the germline V gene, CDR1 is GTSNPN and CDR2 is SVGIG (reference sequence). Trimming pared 4 bases from V and 4 bases from J, leaving 8 bases between. The CDR3 DNA reads TGTGCCTGGAATTCCCCGTACAATGAGCAGTTCTTC. It codes for CAWNSPYNEQFF. Using reference TRBV30 and TRBJ2-1 for the parts outside the CDR3, the full variable domain is SQTIHQWPATLVQPVGSPLSLECTVEGTSNPNLYWYRQAAGRGLQLLFYSVGIGQISSEVPQNLSASRPQDRQFILSSKKLLLSDSGFYLCAWNSPYNEQFFGPGTRLTVL.

This clonotype is deemed medium-sized. The chain employs TRBV4-3 and TRBJ2-5; D call uncertain. This CDR3 contains 14 residues. V lost 0 bases, J lost 3 bases, and 8 bases lay in between. Per the germline V gene, CDR1 is LGHNA and CDR2 is YSLEER. CDR3 bases: TGCGCCAGCAGCCAAGAGAGTAAAAAAGAGACCCAGTACTTC. Encoded protein: CASSQESKKETQYF.

By its share, this clonotype is medium-sized. This chain uses TRBV5-1 with TRBJ1-1; D gene ambiguous. This CDR3 has 14 residues. Germline lookup yields CDR1 SGHRS and CDR2 YFSETQ. V shed 1 base and J shed 3 bases, with 10 bases lying between them. The CDR3 sequence is CASSLSTMDTEAFF. CDR3 in DNA: TGCGCCAGCAGCTTGTCGACCATGGACACTGAAGCTTTCTTT.

This clonotype was seen many times. The chain employs TRBV12-3 or TRBV12-4 and TRBJ1-3; maybe TRBD1 (5 bases). The CDR3 loop spans 14 amino acids. V shed 3 bases and J shed 1 base, with 7 bases lying between them. This CDR3 reads CASSFGGSGNTIYF. Written as DNA, the CDR3 is TGTGCCAGCAGTTTCGGGGGATCTGGAAACACCATATATTTT.

This clonotype was seen ten or more times. The genes are TRBV7-9 and TRBJ2-7; 7 positions agree with TRBD1. The CDR3 spans 15 residues. Per the germline V gene, CDR1 is SEHNR and CDR2 is FQNEAQ (reference sequence). V dropped 3 bases and J dropped 4; count of bases not matched to a gene: 9. CDR3 DNA: TGTGCCAGCAGCTTTAATAGGGGGCTGTCGTACGAGCAGTACTTC. Protein product: CASSFNRGLSYEQYF.